These 6 T cell receptor beta chains share one sample of origin, sequenced in a study of cytomegalovirus exposure and HLA in healthy donors. Amplification used 60 Vbeta primers and 13 Jbeta primers. Sequencing was performed with immunoSEQ multiplex PCR; in TCRdb, only in-frame clones are kept and a portion is missing. The specimen's table records some 82,000 clones. The source material was PBMCs. The receptors were gathered from a woman in her thirties in good health and CMV-seronegative.

The CDR3 DNA reads TGTGCCAGCAGCGCCGACCGGGGGGTCGGGGAGCTGTTTTTT. Encoded protein: CASSADRGVGELFF. V is TRBV7-9 and J is TRBJ2-2; the match to TRBD2 covers 7 bases. The CDR3 runs 14 residues. With 5 bases clipped from V and 7 bases from J, the junction kept 7 bases outside the gene matches. Per the germline V gene, CDR1 is SEHNR and CDR2 is FQNEAQ (reference sequence).

The J gene is TRBJ1-1, the V gene TRBV9; D remains unclear. The CDR3 extends over 15 amino acids. Per the germline V gene, CDR1 is SGDLS and CDR2 is YYNGEE. V lost 4 bases and J 5 bases, leaving 18 bases between the germline ends. The DNA for the CDR3 is TGTGCCAGCAGCCCCCACGGAATGGGAGGGACTGAAGCTTTCTTT. This translates into CASSPHGMGGTEAFF. Together with reference TRBV9 and TRBJ1-1, the CDR3 gives the full variable domain: DSGVTQTPKHLITATGQRVTLRCSPRSGDLSVYWYQQSLDQGLQFLIQYYNGEERAKGNILERFSAQQFPDLHSELNLSSLELGDSALYFCASSPHGMGGTEAFFGQGTRLTVV.

This sequence joins TRBV11-2 and TRBJ1-2; weak D call: TRBD1 (6 bases). Trimming cost V 3 bases and J 8 bases, with 16 bases left between them. The CDR3 loop spans 14 amino acids. The V gene's germline CDR1 is SGHAT and CDR2 FQNNGV. In DNA form, the CDR3 reads TGTGCCAGCAGCTTGATACAGGGCCGAGAGGGCTACACCTTC. The encoded protein is CASSLIQGREGYTF.

As for this clone: One junction end does not reproduce the germline sequence, and a read error may be involved. The gene calls are TRBV19 and TRBJ2-1; D perhaps matches TRBD1 (6 bases). The germline CDR1 and CDR2 sequences are LNHDA and SQIVND (reference sequence). This CDR3 is built from 19 residues. CDR3 DNA: TGTGCCAGTAGGGGTATGGCAGGGGACCTTTGGGGCTCCGACAATGAGCAGTTCTTC. This encodes CASRGMAGDLWGSDNEQFF.

This sequence joins TRBV5-4 and TRBJ2-7; possibly TRBD2 for D (6 bases). The CDR3 length is 13 residues. V shed 2 bases and J shed 7 bases, with 13 bases lying between them. Germline V CDR1 and CDR2: SGHNT, YYREEE (reference sequence). This CDR3 is CASSFRGSIEQYF. CDR3 DNA: TGTGCCAGCAGCTTCCGGGGGAGTATAGAGCAGTACTTC.

The V and J genes are TRBV5-1 and TRBJ2-2; 9 positions agree with TRBD1. This CDR3 comprises 14 residues. The trim removed 2 bases at V and 6 bases at J, leaving 2 bases unmatched. Germline lookup yields CDR1 SGHRS and CDR2 YFSETQ. The CDR3 region has the DNA TGCGCCAGCAGCTTAACAGGGGGCCCCGGGGAGCTGTTTTTT. Amino acid sequence: CASSLTGGPGELFF.